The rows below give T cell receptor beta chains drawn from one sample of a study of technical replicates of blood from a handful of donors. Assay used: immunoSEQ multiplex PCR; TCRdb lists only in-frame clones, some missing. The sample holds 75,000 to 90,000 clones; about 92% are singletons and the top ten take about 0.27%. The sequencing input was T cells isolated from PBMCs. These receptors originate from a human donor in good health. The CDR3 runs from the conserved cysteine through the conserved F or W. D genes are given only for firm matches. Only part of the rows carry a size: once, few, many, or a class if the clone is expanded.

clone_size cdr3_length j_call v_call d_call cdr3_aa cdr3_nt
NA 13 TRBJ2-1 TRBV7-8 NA CASRVAEYNEQFF TGTGCCAGCAGGGTAGCGGAGTACAATGAGCAGTTCTTC
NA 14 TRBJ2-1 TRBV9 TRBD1 CASSGRGSYNEQFF TGTGCCAGCAGCGGCAGGGGGTCCTACAATGAGCAGTTCTTC
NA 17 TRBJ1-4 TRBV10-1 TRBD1 CASSFTRGHRTNEKLFF TGCGCCAGCAGTTTTACCAGGGGGCATCGGACTAATGAAAAACTGTTTTTT
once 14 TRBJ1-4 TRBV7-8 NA CASSPGSSNEKLFF TGTGCCAGCAGCCCCGGGAGCTCGAATGAAAAACTGTTTTTT
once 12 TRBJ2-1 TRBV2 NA CASSEDRRWQFF TGTGCCAGCAGTGAAGATAGGAGGTGGCAGTTCTTC
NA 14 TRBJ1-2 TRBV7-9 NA CASSPEAEGDGYTF TGTGCCAGCAGCCCCGAGGCTGAAGGGGATGGCTACACCTTC
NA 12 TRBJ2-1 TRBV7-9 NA CASRTWENEQFF TGTGCCAGCAGGACGTGGGAGAATGAGCAGTTCTTC
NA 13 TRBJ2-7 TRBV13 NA CASSYRVTYEQYF TGTGCCAGCAGCTACAGGGTTACCTACGAGCAGTACTTC
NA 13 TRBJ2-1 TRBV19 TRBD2 CATSGLAGAEQFF TGTGCCACGAGCGGACTAGCGGGGGCCGAGCAGTTCTTC
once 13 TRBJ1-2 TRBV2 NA CASSAGLSYGYTF TGTGCCAGCAGTGCAGGGCTTAGCTATGGCTACACCTTC
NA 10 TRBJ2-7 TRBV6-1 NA CASRSYEQYF TGTGCCAGCAGATCTTACGAGCAGTACTTC
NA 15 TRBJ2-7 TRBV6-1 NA CATTFNRGGSYEQYF TGTGCCACCACTTTTAACAGGGGGGGCTCCTACGAGCAGTACTTC
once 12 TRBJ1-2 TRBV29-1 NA CSVQGGIDGYTF TGCAGCGTTCAAGGAGGGATTGATGGCTACACCTTC
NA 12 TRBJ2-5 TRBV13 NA CASSERRETQYF TGTGCCAGCAGCGAACGTAGAGAGACCCAGTACTTC
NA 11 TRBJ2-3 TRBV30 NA CAWSSRDTQYF TGTGCCTGGAGTAGTAGAGATACGCAGTATTTT
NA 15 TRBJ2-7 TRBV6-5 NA CASSYSTSGWYEQYF TGTGCCAGCAGTTACTCGACGAGCGGGTGGTACGAGCAGTACTTC
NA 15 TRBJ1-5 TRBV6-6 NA CASSGPGTPRAPQHF TGTGCCAGCAGCGGCCCCGGGACACCCCGCGCGCCCCAGCATTTT
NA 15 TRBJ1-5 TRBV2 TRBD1 CASRGQGLGNQPQHF TGTGCCAGCAGAGGACAGGGCCTAGGCAATCAGCCCCAGCATTTT
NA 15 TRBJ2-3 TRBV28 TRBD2 CASSLGAGEIDTQYF TGTGCCAGCAGTTTAGGGGCGGGAGAGATAGATACGCAGTATTTT
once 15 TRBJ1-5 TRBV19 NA CASAPGVYSNQPQHF TGTGCCAGCGCACCAGGGGTCTATAGCAATCAGCCCCAGCATTTT